A selection of T cell receptor beta chains follows, all from one sample in a study of OX40 agonist ivuxolimab in advanced cancers. Measured with immunoSEQ multiplex PCR; TCRdb has only the in-frame clones, and not every one. The sample consists of more than 20,000 clones, around 85% of them appearing once. The source material was CD4+ or CD8+ T cells sorted from blood, sampled in a trial of the OX40 agonist ivuxolimab. All receptors come from an adult with an advanced solid tumor such as melanoma, head and neck, liver or kidney cancer. Each CDR3 is given with its conserved first and last residue. D genes are given only for firm matches. Rows may omit the clone size; those that give it use once, few, many or a size class.

j_call,v_call,clone_size,cdr3_length,d_call,cdr3_aa,cdr3_nt
TRBJ2-3,TRBV7-2,once,15,NA,CASSLGERNTDTQYF,TGTGCCAGCAGCTTAGGCGAAAGGAACACAGATACGCAGTATTTT
TRBJ2-3,TRBV19,NA,14,NA,CASSIGSPADTQYF,TGTGCCAGTAGTATAGGGAGCCCCGCAGATACGCAGTATTTT
TRBJ1-3,TRBV7-9,NA,14,NA,CASSPGLLGNTIYF,TGTGCCAGCAGCCCCGGGCTTCTAGGTAACACCATATATTTT
TRBJ1-2,TRBV27,NA,15,TRBD1,CASSMETTGLHGYTF,TGTGCCAGCAGTATGGAGACGACAGGGTTGCATGGCTACACCTTC
TRBJ2-1,TRBV7-3,NA,14,NA,CASTKESGNNEQFF,TGTGCCAGCACCAAAGAGTCAGGGAACAATGAGCAGTTCTTC
TRBJ2-7,TRBV15,NA,15,NA,CATSSNRVESYEQYF,TGTGCCACCAGCAGCAACAGGGTGGAGTCCTACGAGCAGTACTTC
TRBJ2-3,TRBV5-6,NA,12,NA,CASSLGAGLKYF,TGTGCCAGCAGCTTGGGGGCAGGGTTAAAGTATTTT
TRBJ2-2,TRBV18,NA,16,NA,CASSPSDPGMAGELFF,TGTGCCAGCTCACCAAGCGACCCGGGGATGGCCGGGGAGCTGTTTTTT
TRBJ2-7,TRBV5-1,NA,16,TRBD1,CASSLNVRTGDYEQYF,TGCGCCAGCAGCTTGAACGTGAGGACAGGGGATTACGAGCAGTACTTC
TRBJ1-1,TRBV6-5,NA,16,NA,CASSYAREPMNTEAFF,TGTGCCAGCAGTTATGCCAGGGAGCCCATGAACACTGAAGCTTTCTTT
TRBJ2-7,TRBV5-6,NA,13,NA,CASSLVGANEQYF,TGTGCCAGCAGCTTGGTGGGGGCCAACGAGCAGTACTTC
TRBJ1-2,TRBV5-4,NA,13,NA,CASRAGAGDGYTF,TGTGCCAGCAGGGCAGGGGCGGGTGACGGCTACACCTTC
TRBJ2-2,TRBV4-3,NA,16,TRBD1,CASSLGTGGATGELFF,TGCGCCAGCAGCCTAGGGACAGGGGGCGCAACCGGGGAGCTGTTTTTT
TRBJ2-1,TRBV6-1,NA,11,NA,CATKDYNEQFF,TGTGCCACCAAGGACTACAATGAGCAGTTCTTC
TRBJ2-7,TRBV20-1,NA,11,NA,CSARQDYEQYF,TGCAGTGCTAGACAGGACTACGAGCAGTACTTC
TRBJ1-2,TRBV6-5,NA,15,NA,CASSYSYNRANGYTF,TGTGCCAGCAGTTACTCGTATAACAGGGCAAATGGCTACACCTTC
TRBJ1-2,TRBV28,NA,16,NA,CASSSLIRGPSYGYTF,TGTGCCAGCAGTTCCCTTATAAGAGGACCTTCGTATGGCTACACCTTC
TRBJ2-2,TRBV7-3,NA,12,NA,CASSLHDRELFF,TGTGCCAGCAGCCTCCACGACAGGGAGCTGTTTTTT
TRBJ1-5,TRBV27,few,15,NA,CASSFISGRNQPQHF,TGTGCCAGCAGTTTTATTTCAGGCCGCAATCAGCCCCAGCATTTT
TRBJ2-1,TRBV7-2,NA,15,TRBD2,CASSDSGSTYNEQFF,TGTGCCAGCAGTGATAGCGGGAGTACCTACAATGAGCAGTTCTTC